This T cell receptor (beta chain) was obtained from a study of blood T cell repertoires in COVID-19. Study as a whole: Specimens from acute and convalescent COVID-19 originated in the United States, Italy and Spain. PBMCs, B-cell-depleted T cells, or T cells provided the cDNA or gDNA that made up the material.

Sequencing was performed with immunoSEQ multiplex PCR; in TCRdb, only in-frame clones are kept and a portion is missing. The sample contains more than 300,000 clones, 80% to 90% of which appear only once. J gave up 0 bases and V 3 bases, and 6 bases lay outside the gene matches. CDR1 and CDR2 (germline): SEHNR, FQNEAQ (reference sequence). There are 17 residues in the CDR3. The receptor's source is a man aged 35-49 years in a cohort exposed to, infected with or recovered from COVID-19 (not recorded which). The chain carries TRBV7-9 and TRBJ2-4; 9 bases line up with TRBD2. Specimen: PBMCs or T cells enriched from blood (not recorded which). CDR3 in amino acids: CASSFGGRALAKNIQYF. Here the CDR3 DNA reads TGTGCCAGCAGCTTTGGCGGGAGGGCCTTAGCCAAAAACATTCAGTACTTC.